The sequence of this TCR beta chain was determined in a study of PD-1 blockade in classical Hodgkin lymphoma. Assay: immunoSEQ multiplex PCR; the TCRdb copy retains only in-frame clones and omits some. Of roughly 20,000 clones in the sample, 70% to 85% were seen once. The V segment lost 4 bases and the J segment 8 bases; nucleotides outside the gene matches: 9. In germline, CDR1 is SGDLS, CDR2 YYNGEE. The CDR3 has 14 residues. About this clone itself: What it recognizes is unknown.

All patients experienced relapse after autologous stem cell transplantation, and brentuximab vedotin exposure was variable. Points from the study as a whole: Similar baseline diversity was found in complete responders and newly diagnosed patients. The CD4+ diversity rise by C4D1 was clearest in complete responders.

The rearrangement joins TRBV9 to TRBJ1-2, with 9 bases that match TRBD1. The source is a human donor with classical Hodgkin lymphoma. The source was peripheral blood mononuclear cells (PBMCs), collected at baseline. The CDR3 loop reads CASSTTGGAGGYTF. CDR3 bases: TGTGCCAGCAGCACCACAGGGGGCGCGGGAGGCTACACCTTC. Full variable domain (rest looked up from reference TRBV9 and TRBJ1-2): DSGVTQTPKHLITATGQRVTLRCSPRSGDLSVYWYQQSLDQGLQFLIQYYNGEERAKGNILERFSAQQFPDLHSELNLSSLELGDSALYFCASSTTGGAGGYTFGSGTRLTVV.